Listed below are T cell receptor beta chains from one sample, sequenced in a study of beta chain features in type 1 diabetes. Libraries were prepared by immunoSEQ multiplex PCR; TCRdb keeps only in-frame clonotypes and omits some of them. The sample holds around 250,000 clones, 25% to 30% seen once. What was sequenced was central memory CD4+ T cells from blood. The receptors derive from a man aged 25 to 40 in good health. CDR3s include the opening cysteine and the closing phenylalanine or tryptophan. The D gene is left open where the match is weak. Expanded clones are given a class, and other clones once, few, many or no size at all.

size	V	D	J	DNA	CDR3
few	TRBV4-1	-	TRBJ2-3	TGCGCCAGCAGCCGAGTACCACTAGGGAGTACAGATACGCAGTATTTT	CASSRVPLGSTDTQYF
-	TRBV20-1	-	TRBJ2-5	TGCAGTGCTGGGACACCAGAGACCCAGTACTTC	CSAGTPETQYF
-	TRBV6-6	TRBD2	TRBJ2-5	TGTGCCAGCAGAACTAGCGGGGGGGCGGGAGAGACCCAGTACTTC	CASRTSGGAGETQYF
-	TRBV19	-	TRBJ1-1	TGTGCCAGTAGCGGAACTAACACTGAAGCTTTCTTT	CASSGTNTEAFF
-	TRBV7-9	-	TRBJ2-5	TGTGCCAGCAGCTTAGGGATGACAAACCAGGGGGAGACCCAGTACTTC	CASSLGMTNQGETQYF
few	TRBV7-8	-	TRBJ1-1	TGTGCCAGCAGCTGGCAGGGGAACACTGAAGCTTTCTTT	CASSWQGNTEAFF
-	TRBV14	-	TRBJ2-6	TGTGCCAGCAGCCTCCCAGGGGCTGGGGCCAACGTCCTGACTTTC	CASSLPGAGANVLTF
few	TRBV29-1	-	TRBJ2-3	TGCAGCGTTGAAGATCAAACAGATACGCAGTATTTT	CSVEDQTDTQYF
-	TRBV27	TRBD1	TRBJ2-4	TGTGCCAGCAGCCCCGACAGGGGCCAATACAACATTCAGTACTTC	CASSPDRGQYNIQYF
-	TRBV2	-	TRBJ1-1	TGTGCCAGCAGTGCCAGTAACAGGCACACTGAAGCTTTCTTT	CASSASNRHTEAFF
-	TRBV19	TRBD1	TRBJ2-7	TGTGCCAGTACGGGACAGGGGCTGGACGAGCAGTACTTC	CASTGQGLDEQYF
few	TRBV4-3	TRBD1	TRBJ2-3	TGCGCCAGCAGCCAAGATAGGGGACAGGCCCAGTCTTTT	CASSQDRGQAQSF
-	TRBV6-5	-	TRBJ1-5	TGTGCCAGCAGCCCGCAGGGGCTTTGGAATCAGCCCCAGCATTTT	CASSPQGLWNQPQHF
-	TRBV28	-	TRBJ2-1	TGTGCCAGCATAACAGGTGGCTCCTACAATGAGCAGTTCTTC	CASITGGSYNEQFF
few	TRBV4-2	TRBD1	TRBJ1-4	TGTGCCAGCAGACGGACAGGGCACAATAATGAAAAACTGTTTTTT	CASRRTGHNNEKLFF
-	TRBV28	-	TRBJ1-2	TGTGCCAGCAGTTTAACAGGGAGCTATGGCTACACCTTC	CASSLTGSYGYTF
-	TRBV29-1	-	TRBJ1-1	TGCAGCGCTCAACTGACAATGAACACTGAAGCTTTCTTT	CSAQLTMNTEAFF
few	TRBV4-3	TRBD2	TRBJ2-3	TGCGCCAGCAGCCCAACTAGCGGAAGCACAGATACGCAGTATTTT	CASSPTSGSTDTQYF
few	TRBV4-3	TRBD2	TRBJ2-1	TGCGCCAGCAGCCGTCGGCTAGCGGGTATCAATGAGCAGTTCTTC	CASSRRLAGINEQFF
-	TRBV5-6	-	TRBJ2-1	TGTGCCAGCACCCGGTTAGGGGGGTTCACCTCCTACAATGAGCAGTTCTTC	CASTRLGGFTSYNEQFF
few	TRBV6-5	TRBD1	TRBJ2-7	TGTGCCAGCAGCTCCAGCGGACAGGGAGTAAGGCAGTACTTC	CASSSSGQGVRQYF